This TCR beta chain was identified in a study of T cells in Graves' hyperthyroidism and ophthalmopathy. At the level of the study: Peripheral blood was collected at initial diagnosis, before any treatment.

This clonotype was recorded at least ten times. Amplification of TCR beta CDR3 regions used RNA as the template. TCR CDR3 underwent first-round RT-PCR with the HTBI primer set. One entry per CDR3 protein results from TCRdb running MiXCR on the multiplex PCR reads. The table records fewer than 500,000 distinct CDR3 sequences, less than 15% of them present only once. J gave up 4 bases and V 4 bases, and 3 bases lay outside the gene matches. The CDR3 contains 13 residues. Germline V gene data show CDR1 as SGHTA and CDR2 as FQGNSA. Among the patients, aged 18 to 65, hyperthyroidism was newly diagnosed and had lasted under 2 months. The PBMCs were taken from around 9 ml of fresh peripheral blood.

The sample comprised blood. This clonotype was obtained from a man aged 25-45 years with Graves' hyperthyroidism that later progressed to Graves' ophthalmopathy. V and J are TRBV7-2 and TRBJ2-7; 8 nucleotides match TRBD2. CDR3 amino acids: CASSWGLVYEQYF. The CDR3 DNA reads as TGTGCCAGCAGCTGGGGACTAGTTTACGAGCAGTACTTC.